Listed below are T cell receptor beta chains from one sample, sequenced in a study of preoperative IRX-2 immunotherapy in early breast cancer. Libraries were prepared by immunoSEQ multiplex PCR; TCRdb keeps only in-frame clonotypes and omits some of them. The data contain roughly 40,000 clones, roughly 77% of them seen just once; the ten biggest clones take up roughly 1.2%. The sequenced sample was tumor tissue, obtained after IRX-2 immunotherapy. These TCRs come from a human donor with breast cancer. Each CDR3 is given with its conserved first and last residue. The order of the fields is D gene, clone size, J gene, V gene, CDR3 protein, CDR3 DNA. The D gene is left open where the match is weak. Not all rows give a size; the values are once, few, many and, for expanded clones, a class.

>NA|NA|TRBJ1-1|TRBV11-3
CASSLGQGLTEAFF
TGTGCCAGCAGCTTAGGGCAGGGTCTCACTGAAGCTTTCTTT
>TRBD1|NA|TRBJ2-6|TRBV6-8
CASKSTGGRLSGANVLTF
TGTGCCAGCAAATCGACAGGGGGCCGACTCTCTGGGGCCAACGTCCTGACTTTC
>TRBD1|NA|TRBJ1-2|TRBV6-8
CASSETGGSGYTF
TGTGCCAGCAGTGAGACAGGGGGGTCTGGCTACACCTTC
>NA|NA|TRBJ1-3|TRBV19
CASRRDTGNTIYF
TGTGCCAGTAGAAGGGACACTGGAAACACCATATATTTT
>TRBD1|few|TRBJ2-7|TRBV11-3
CASSLGTGGGRQYF
TGTGCCAGCAGCCTTGGGACAGGGGGCGGAAGACAGTACTTC
>NA|NA|TRBJ1-1|TRBV10-3
CAISESVMAEAFF
TGTGCCATCAGTGAGTCTGTGATGGCTGAAGCTTTCTTT
>NA|NA|TRBJ2-1|TRBV19
CASSIDWIYNEQFF
TGTGCCAGTAGTATAGACTGGATTTACAATGAGCAGTTCTTC
>NA|NA|TRBJ1-1|TRBV19
CASSVGDLGSLNTEAFF
TGTGCCAGTAGCGTGGGAGACTTGGGGTCCTTGAACACTGAAGCTTTCTTT
>TRBD2|few|TRBJ2-1|TRBV19
CASSILQRGPNEQFF
TGTGCCAGTAGTATTTTACAGCGGGGGCCCAATGAGCAGTTCTTC
>TRBD1|NA|TRBJ2-7|TRBV5-1
CASSLVPQGASEQYF
TGCGCCAGCAGCTTGGTCCCGCAGGGGGCGTCCGAGCAGTACTTC
>TRBD2|NA|TRBJ2-7|TRBV5-1
CASSPVGGGNEQYF
TGCGCCAGCAGCCCTGTGGGCGGGGGGAACGAGCAGTACTTC
>TRBD1|NA|TRBJ1-3|TRBV11-3
CASSFGQGASGNTIYF
TGTGCCAGCAGCTTTGGACAGGGGGCCTCTGGAAACACCATATATTTT
>NA|NA|TRBJ1-1|TRBV11-3
CASSFFQGLPEAFF
TGTGCCAGCAGCTTTTTCCAGGGGCTACCTGAAGCTTTCTTT
>TRBD1|NA|TRBJ1-1|TRBV19
CASSMGTGGVNEAFF
TGTGCCAGTAGTATGGGGACAGGGGGTGTAAATGAAGCTTTCTTT
>NA|NA|TRBJ2-2|TRBV28
CASSGRPPGAGALTGELFF
TGTGCCAGCAGTGGGAGACCCCCCGGGGCAGGAGCCCTTACCGGGGAGCTGTTTTTT
>TRBD1|NA|TRBJ1-1|TRBV10-1
CASRSGTGDTEAFF
TGCGCCAGCAGATCCGGGACAGGGGACACTGAAGCTTTCTTT
>NA|NA|TRBJ2-3|TRBV18
CASSQTGGDTQYF
TGTGCCAGCTCACAAACCGGCGGAGATACGCAGTATTTT
>NA|NA|TRBJ2-7|TRBV6-8
CASSYSGFGTPAYEQYF
TGTGCCAGCAGTTACTCGGGGTTCGGTACCCCCGCTTACGAGCAGTACTTC
>NA|NA|TRBJ1-3|TRBV18
CASSPPGLSSGNTIYF
TGTGCCAGCTCACCCCCCGGACTGAGCTCTGGAAACACCATATATTTT
>TRBD1|NA|TRBJ2-7|TRBV5-1
CASSLETGSAYEQYF
TGCGCCAGCAGCTTGGAGACAGGGTCAGCCTACGAGCAGTACTTC
>NA|NA|TRBJ1-5|TRBV19
CASSAVSNQPQHF
TGTGCCAGTTCGGCCGTCAGCAATCAGCCCCAGCATTTT
>TRBD1|NA|TRBJ1-1|TRBV5-1
CASSLVGQGYAEAFF
TGCGCCAGCAGCTTGGTGGGACAGGGGTATGCTGAAGCTTTCTTT
>NA|NA|TRBJ1-5|TRBV6-8
CASNGQLVSNQPQHF
TGTGCCAGCAACGGACAACTAGTTAGCAATCAGCCCCAGCATTTT
>TRBD1|NA|TRBJ1-3|TRBV5-1
CASSPSTGAGNTIYF
TGCGCCAGCAGCCCAAGTACAGGGGCTGGAAACACCATATATTTT
>TRBD1|NA|TRBJ1-5|TRBV10-2
CASSEPGTVWGLSQPQHF
TGCGCCAGCAGTGAGCCGGGGACAGTATGGGGTCTCAGTCAGCCCCAGCATTTT
>TRBD1|NA|TRBJ1-4|TRBV25-1
CASVSGGMGEKLFF
TGTGCCAGTGTCTCAGGGGGCATGGGAGAAAAACTGTTTTTT
>NA|NA|TRBJ1-2|TRBV2
CASSSPNYGYTF
TGTGCCAGCAGCTCGCCTAACTATGGCTACACCTTC
>TRBD1|once|TRBJ2-5|TRBV9
CAGSIGQGAKTQYF
TGTGCCGGGAGTATCGGACAGGGGGCGAAGACCCAGTACTTC
>TRBD2|NA|TRBJ2-1|TRBV7-1
CASASGGVNEQFF
TGTGCCAGCGCTAGCGGGGGGGTGAATGAGCAGTTCTTC
>NA|NA|TRBJ2-5|TRBV4-1
CASSHSRGQLSTQYF
TGCGCCAGCAGCCACAGCAGGGGCCAATTATCGACCCAGTACTTC
>NA|NA|TRBJ1-2|TRBV5-1
CASSLSWNRDGYTF
TGCGCCAGCAGCTTGTCGTGGAATCGGGATGGCTACACCTTC
>NA|NA|TRBJ1-5|TRBV9
CASSPRRDQPQHF
TGTGCCAGCAGCCCTCGAAGGGATCAGCCCCAGCATTTT
>NA|NA|TRBJ2-7|TRBV6-8
CASRGTGSSYEQYF
TGTGCCAGCAGGGGGACCGGGAGCTCCTACGAGCAGTACTTC
>NA|NA|TRBJ2-3|TRBV5-4
CASSPLEGRGYDTQYF
TGTGCCAGCAGCCCACTGGAGGGCAGGGGATATGATACGCAGTATTTT
>TRBD1|few|TRBJ2-7|TRBV6-8
CASKTGTASSYEQYF
TGTGCCAGCAAGACCGGGACAGCGAGCTCCTACGAGCAGTACTTC
>NA|NA|TRBJ2-1|TRBV30
CAWSWGTTYNEQFF
TGTGCCTGGAGCTGGGGGACCACCTACAATGAGCAGTTCTTC
>NA|NA|TRBJ1-1|TRBV7-7
CASSSQGGGTEAFF
TGTGCCAGCAGCTCCCAGGGAGGAGGGACTGAAGCTTTCTTT
>NA|few|TRBJ2-7|TRBV18
CASSPVQASYEQYF
TGTGCCAGCTCGCCGGTACAGGCCTCCTACGAGCAGTACTTC